The clone carrying this T cell receptor beta chain was observed many times. The antigen remains undetermined. This sample is drawn from a study of T cells after yellow fever vaccination. Trimming took off 3 bases at V and 0 bases at J, with 14 bases between the two ends. This CDR3 spans 16 amino acids. The germline gives CDR1 ENHRY, CDR2 SYGVKD. TCRdb re-called the 5' RACE reads through MiXCR, storing one row per CDR3 protein. The table has around 300,000 distinct CDR3 sequences, 3.5% to 4.5% seen once. Study conclusions and caveats: Abundant clonotypes from the bulk population could get into FACS-sorted repertoires as contaminants.

The chain uses TRBV10-3 and TRBJ1-1; possible D gene TRBD1, 5 bases. The TCR originated in a young man who received the YFV17D yellow fever vaccine. The starting material was PBMCs, obtained 15 days after the yellow fever booster vaccination. The CDR3 coding sequence is TGTGCCATCAGTGAAGGGCCGGGGGAACTGAACACTGAAGCTTTCTTT. Translated: CAISEGPGELNTEAFF.